This TCR beta chain was recovered during a study of T cells in Graves' hyperthyroidism and ophthalmopathy. The investigators amplified TCR beta CDR3 regions from RNA transcripts. During a first-round RT-PCR of the TCR CDR3, the HTBI primer set was used. In TCRdb, the multiplex PCR reads were re-called with MiXCR into one record per CDR3 protein. The sample carries more than 450,000 distinct CDR3 sequences, about 20% recorded once. This CDR3 is built from 20 residues. The V segment lost 2 bases and the J segment 0 bases; nucleotides outside the gene matches: 14. Germline V gene sequence: CDR1 SQVTM, CDR2 ANQGSEA. The study included ophthalmopathy patients with Clinical Activity Score at least 3, NOSPECS grade at least 4 and duration under 3 months. Based on clinical symptoms, serum thyroxine and TRAb, thyroid ultrasound and orbital computed tomography, diagnoses were reached.

The source material was blood. The origin of this receptor is a man aged 35 to 55 with Graves' ophthalmopathy. The chain uses TRBV29-1 and TRBJ2-7, with 15 positions matching TRBD2. This CDR3 reads CSVESQTGTSGGLSSYEQYF. DNA of the CDR3: TGCAGCGTTGAATCGCAGACCGGGACTAGCGGGGGGCTTAGCTCCTACGAGCAGTACTTC.